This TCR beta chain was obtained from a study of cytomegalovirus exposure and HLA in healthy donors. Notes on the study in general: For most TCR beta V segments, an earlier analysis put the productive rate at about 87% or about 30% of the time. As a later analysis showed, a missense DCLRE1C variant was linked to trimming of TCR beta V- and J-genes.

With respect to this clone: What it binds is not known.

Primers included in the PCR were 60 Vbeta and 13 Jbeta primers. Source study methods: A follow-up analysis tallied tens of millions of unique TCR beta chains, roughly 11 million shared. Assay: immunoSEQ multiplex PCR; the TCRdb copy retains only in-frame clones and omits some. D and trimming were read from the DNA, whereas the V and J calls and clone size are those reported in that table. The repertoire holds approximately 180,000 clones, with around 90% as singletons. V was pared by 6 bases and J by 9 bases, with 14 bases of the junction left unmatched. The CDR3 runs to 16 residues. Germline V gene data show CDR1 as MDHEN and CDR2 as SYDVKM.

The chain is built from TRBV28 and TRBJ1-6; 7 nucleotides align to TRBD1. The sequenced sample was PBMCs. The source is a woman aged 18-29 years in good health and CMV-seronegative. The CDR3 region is CASSLEMGQLSSPLHF. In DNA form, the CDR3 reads TGTGCCAGCAGCCTAGAAATGGGACAGTTGTCTTCACCCCTCCACTTT.